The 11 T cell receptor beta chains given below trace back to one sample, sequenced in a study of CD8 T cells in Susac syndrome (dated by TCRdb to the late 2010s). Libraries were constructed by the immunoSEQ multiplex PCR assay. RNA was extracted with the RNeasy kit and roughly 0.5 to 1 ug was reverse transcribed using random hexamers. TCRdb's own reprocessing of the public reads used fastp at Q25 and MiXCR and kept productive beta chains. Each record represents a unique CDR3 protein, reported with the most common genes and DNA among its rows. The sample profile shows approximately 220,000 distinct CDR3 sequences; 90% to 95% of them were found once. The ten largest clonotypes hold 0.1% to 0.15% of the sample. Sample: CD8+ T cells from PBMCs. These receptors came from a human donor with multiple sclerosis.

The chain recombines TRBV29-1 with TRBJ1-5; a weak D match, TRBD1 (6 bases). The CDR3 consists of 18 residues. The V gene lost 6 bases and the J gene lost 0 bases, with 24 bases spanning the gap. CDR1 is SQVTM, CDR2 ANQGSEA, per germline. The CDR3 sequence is CSVSRSWGGRGSNQPQHF. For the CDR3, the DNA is TGCAGCGTCTCAAGATCTTGGGGCGGCAGGGGTAGCAATCAGCCCCAGCATTTT.

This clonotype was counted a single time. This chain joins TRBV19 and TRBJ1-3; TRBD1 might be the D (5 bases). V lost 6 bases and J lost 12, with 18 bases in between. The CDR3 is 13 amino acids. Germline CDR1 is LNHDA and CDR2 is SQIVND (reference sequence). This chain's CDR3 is CASRGGEPNRIYF. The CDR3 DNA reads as TGTGCCAGTAGAGGAGGGGAACCAAACCGCATATATTTT.

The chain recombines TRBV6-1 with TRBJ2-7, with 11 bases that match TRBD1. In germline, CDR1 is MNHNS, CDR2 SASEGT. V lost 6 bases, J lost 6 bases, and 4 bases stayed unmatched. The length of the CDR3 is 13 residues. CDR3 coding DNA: TGTGCCAGCAGAAGGGACAGGGGGTTCGAGCAGTACTTC. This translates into CASRRDRGFEQYF.

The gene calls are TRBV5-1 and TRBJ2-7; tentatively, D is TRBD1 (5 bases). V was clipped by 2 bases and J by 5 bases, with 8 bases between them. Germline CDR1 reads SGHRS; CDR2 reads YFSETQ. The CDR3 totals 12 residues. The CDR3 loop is CASSFIGDEQYF. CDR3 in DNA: TGCGCCAGCAGCTTCATAGGGGACGAGCAGTACTTC.

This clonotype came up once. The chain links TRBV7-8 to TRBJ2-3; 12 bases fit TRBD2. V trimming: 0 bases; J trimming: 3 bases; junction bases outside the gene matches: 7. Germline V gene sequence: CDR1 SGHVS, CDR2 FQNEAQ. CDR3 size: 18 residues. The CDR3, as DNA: TGTGCCAGCAGCTTAGCGGCAGCTAGCGGGGGGGGGACAGATACGCAGTATTTT. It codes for CASSLAAASGGGTDTQYF.

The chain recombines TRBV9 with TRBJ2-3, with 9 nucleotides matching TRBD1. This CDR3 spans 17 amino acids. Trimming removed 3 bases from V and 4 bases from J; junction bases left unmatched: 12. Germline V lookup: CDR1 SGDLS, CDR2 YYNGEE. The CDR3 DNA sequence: TGTGCCAGCAGCGCTCATGAGGACGGGGACAGGGCAGATACGCAGTATTTT. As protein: CASSAHEDGDRADTQYF.

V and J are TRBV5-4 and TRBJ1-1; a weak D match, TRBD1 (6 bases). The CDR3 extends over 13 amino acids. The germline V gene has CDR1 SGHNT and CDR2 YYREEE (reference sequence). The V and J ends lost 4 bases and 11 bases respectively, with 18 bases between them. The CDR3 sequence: CASSQDGTLGAFF. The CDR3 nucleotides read TGTGCCAGCAGCCAGGACGGGACACTAGGGGCTTTCTTT.

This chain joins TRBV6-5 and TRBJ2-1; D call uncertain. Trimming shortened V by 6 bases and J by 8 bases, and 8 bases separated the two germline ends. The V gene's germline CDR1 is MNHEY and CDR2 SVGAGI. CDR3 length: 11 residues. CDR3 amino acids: CASRVSHEQFF. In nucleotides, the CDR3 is TGTGCCAGCAGGGTCTCCCATGAGCAGTTCTTC.

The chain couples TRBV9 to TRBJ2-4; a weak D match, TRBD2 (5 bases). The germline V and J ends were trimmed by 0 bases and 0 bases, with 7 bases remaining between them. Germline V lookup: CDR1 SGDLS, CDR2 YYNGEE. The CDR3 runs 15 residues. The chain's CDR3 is CASSVEAGAKNIQYF. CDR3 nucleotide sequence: TGTGCCAGCAGCGTAGAGGCGGGAGCCAAAAACATTCAGTACTTC.

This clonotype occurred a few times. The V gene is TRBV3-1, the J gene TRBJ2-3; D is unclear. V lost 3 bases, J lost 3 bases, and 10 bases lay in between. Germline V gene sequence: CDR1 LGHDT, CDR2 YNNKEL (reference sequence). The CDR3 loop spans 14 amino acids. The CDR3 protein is CASSHRARTDTQYF. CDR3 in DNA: TGTGCCAGCAGCCATCGGGCTAGGACAGATACGCAGTATTTT.

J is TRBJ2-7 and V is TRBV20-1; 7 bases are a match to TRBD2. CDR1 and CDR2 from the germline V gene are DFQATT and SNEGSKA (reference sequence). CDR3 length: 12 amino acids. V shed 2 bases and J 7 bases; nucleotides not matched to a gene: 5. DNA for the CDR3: TGCAGTGCTAGATGGGAGGGTGTTGAGCAGTACTTC. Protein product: CSARWEGVEQYF.